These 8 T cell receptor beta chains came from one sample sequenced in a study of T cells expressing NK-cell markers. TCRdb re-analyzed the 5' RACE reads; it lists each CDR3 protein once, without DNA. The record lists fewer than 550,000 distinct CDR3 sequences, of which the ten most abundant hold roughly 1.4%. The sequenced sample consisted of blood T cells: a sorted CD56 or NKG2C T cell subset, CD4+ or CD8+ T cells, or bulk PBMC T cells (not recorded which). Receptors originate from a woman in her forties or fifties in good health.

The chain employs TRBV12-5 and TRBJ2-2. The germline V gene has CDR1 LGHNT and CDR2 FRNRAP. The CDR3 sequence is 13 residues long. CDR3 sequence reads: CASGLGLPGELFF.

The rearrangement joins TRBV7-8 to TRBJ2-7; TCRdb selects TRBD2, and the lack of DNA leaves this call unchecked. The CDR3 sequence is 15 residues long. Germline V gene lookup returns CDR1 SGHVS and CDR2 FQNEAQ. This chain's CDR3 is CASSPLRTAAYEQYF.

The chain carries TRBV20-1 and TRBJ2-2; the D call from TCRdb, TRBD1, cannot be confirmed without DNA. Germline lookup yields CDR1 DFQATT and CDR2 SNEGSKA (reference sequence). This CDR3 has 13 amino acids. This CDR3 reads CSVRPRGTGELFF.

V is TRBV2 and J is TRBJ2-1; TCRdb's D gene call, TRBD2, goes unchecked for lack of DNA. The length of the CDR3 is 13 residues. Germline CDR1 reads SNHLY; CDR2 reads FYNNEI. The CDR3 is CASPRLAGVEQFF.

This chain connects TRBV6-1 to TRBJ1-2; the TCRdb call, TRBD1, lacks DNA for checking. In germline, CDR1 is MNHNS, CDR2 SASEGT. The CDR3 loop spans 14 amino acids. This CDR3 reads CASTLSRVSYGYTF.

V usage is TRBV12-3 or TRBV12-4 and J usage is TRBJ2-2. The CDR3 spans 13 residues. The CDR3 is CASSLEKGGELFF.

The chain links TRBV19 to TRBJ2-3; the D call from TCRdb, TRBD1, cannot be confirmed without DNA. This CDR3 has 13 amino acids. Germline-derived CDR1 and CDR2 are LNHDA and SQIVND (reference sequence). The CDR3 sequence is CGAAWRHTDTQYF. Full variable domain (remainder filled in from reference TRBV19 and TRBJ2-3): DGGITQSPKYLFRKEGQNVTLSCEQNLNHDAMYWYRQDPGQGLRLIYYSQIVNDFQKGDIAEGYSVSREKKESFPLTVTSAQKNPTAFYLCGAAWRHTDTQYFGPGTRLTVL.

CDR3 sequence reads: CASRTDGTHGYTF. The chain joins TRBV6-5 to TRBJ1-2. This CDR3 has 13 residues. The V gene's germline CDR1 is MNHEY and CDR2 SVGAGI.